A selection of T cell receptor beta chains follows, all from one sample in a study of shared clonotypes between healthy human individuals. The method was immunoSEQ multiplex PCR; TCRdb's version includes in-frame clones alone and lacks a portion of them. The data show more than 2,000,000 clones, with around nine tenths seen just once and roughly 0.15% held by the top ten. The sequencing input was naive CD4+ T cells sorted from blood. These receptors were obtained from a young man in good health. Both conserved end residues are part of each CDR3. The order of the fields is CDR3 length, V gene, J gene, D gene, clone size, CDR3 DNA, CDR3 protein. The D gene is left open where the match is weak. A row's size may be missing; if present it is once, few, many or a size class.

cdr3_length: 16; v_call: TRBV28; j_call: TRBJ2-7; d_call: TRBD1; clone_size: -; cdr3_nt: TGTGCCAGCAAATCGCCAGCGGGGACAGGGGTTTCCGAGCAGTACTTC; cdr3_aa: CASKSPAGTGVSEQYF
cdr3_length: 15; v_call: TRBV30; j_call: TRBJ2-5; d_call: -; clone_size: -; cdr3_nt: TGTGCCTGGAGTGCTCAGGCGGGTATCAAGGAGACCCAGTACTTC; cdr3_aa: CAWSAQAGIKETQYF
cdr3_length: 12; v_call: TRBV30; j_call: TRBJ1-1; d_call: -; clone_size: -; cdr3_nt: TGTGCCTGGGGGGCCCAGATCTCTGAAGCTTTCTTT; cdr3_aa: CAWGAQISEAFF
cdr3_length: 16; v_call: TRBV12-5; j_call: TRBJ1-6; d_call: -; clone_size: once; cdr3_nt: TGTGCTAGTGGTTTGGTACTTGGGGTGGGGGATTCACCCCTCCACTTT; cdr3_aa: CASGLVLGVGDSPLHF
cdr3_length: 15; v_call: TRBV4-3; j_call: TRBJ2-5; d_call: TRBD2; clone_size: -; cdr3_nt: TGCGCCAGCAGCCAAGGGGGACTAGCGGGAGCTACCCAGTACTTC; cdr3_aa: CASSQGGLAGATQYF
cdr3_length: 15; v_call: TRBV19; j_call: TRBJ2-7; d_call: -; clone_size: -; cdr3_nt: TGTGCCAGTAGTATAACCGGGTCCCTCTCCTACGAGCAGTACTTC; cdr3_aa: CASSITGSLSYEQYF
cdr3_length: 15; v_call: TRBV7-2; j_call: TRBJ2-7; d_call: -; clone_size: -; cdr3_nt: TGTGCAAGCAGCTTAGTCCATGTTGGGCAGCTCGAGCAGTACTTC; cdr3_aa: CASSLVHVGQLEQYF
cdr3_length: 13; v_call: TRBV19; j_call: TRBJ2-5; d_call: -; clone_size: -; cdr3_nt: TGTGCCAGTAGTATAGGCAGGGAAGAGACCCAGTACTTC; cdr3_aa: CASSIGREETQYF
cdr3_length: 11; v_call: TRBV20-1; j_call: TRBJ2-1; d_call: -; clone_size: -; cdr3_nt: TGCAGTGCTCCTGCGATCAAAGAGCAGTTCTTC; cdr3_aa: CSAPAIKEQFF
cdr3_length: 15; v_call: TRBV30; j_call: TRBJ1-2; d_call: TRBD1; clone_size: -; cdr3_nt: TGTGCCTGGAGTCTTAGGACAGGGCCCAGCTATGGCTACACCTTC; cdr3_aa: CAWSLRTGPSYGYTF
cdr3_length: 15; v_call: TRBV7-2; j_call: TRBJ2-7; d_call: TRBD2; clone_size: -; cdr3_nt: TGTGCCAGCAGCCCCCAGCGGGATTTCCCCCCCGAGCAGTACTTC; cdr3_aa: CASSPQRDFPPEQYF
cdr3_length: 14; v_call: TRBV12-5; j_call: TRBJ2-5; d_call: TRBD2; clone_size: -; cdr3_nt: TGTGCTAGTGGTCTCTCGGGGGGGCTAGAGACCCAGTACTTC; cdr3_aa: CASGLSGGLETQYF
cdr3_length: 14; v_call: TRBV18; j_call: TRBJ1-5; d_call: -; clone_size: -; cdr3_nt: TGTGCCAGCTCTCCCGACACGAGCAATCAGCCCCAGCATTTT; cdr3_aa: CASSPDTSNQPQHF
cdr3_length: 13; v_call: TRBV6-1; j_call: TRBJ2-3; d_call: TRBD2; clone_size: -; cdr3_nt: TGTGCCAGCATGCTAGCGGGGGGGGATACGCAGTATTTT; cdr3_aa: CASMLAGGDTQYF
cdr3_length: 12; v_call: TRBV18; j_call: TRBJ2-5; d_call: -; clone_size: -; cdr3_nt: TGTGCCAGCTCCCCTATGGAACAGACCCAGTACTTC; cdr3_aa: CASSPMEQTQYF
cdr3_length: 17; v_call: TRBV15; j_call: TRBJ2-1; d_call: -; clone_size: -; cdr3_nt: TGTGCCACCAGCAGAGTTATCCGGGCCAGCTCCTACAATGAGCAGTTCTTC; cdr3_aa: CATSRVIRASSYNEQFF
cdr3_length: 16; v_call: TRBV7-2; j_call: TRBJ2-7; d_call: -; clone_size: -; cdr3_nt: TGTGCCAGCAGCTTAGGGGGGTTGAGGGGTTCGAACGAGCAGTACTTC; cdr3_aa: CASSLGGLRGSNEQYF
cdr3_length: 13; v_call: TRBV10-3; j_call: TRBJ1-1; d_call: -; clone_size: -; cdr3_nt: TGTGCCACCGGGCCCGAGGTGGCCACTGAAGCTTTCTTT; cdr3_aa: CATGPEVATEAFF
cdr3_length: 16; v_call: TRBV9; j_call: TRBJ2-5; d_call: TRBD2; clone_size: -; cdr3_nt: TGTGCCAGCAGCGTAGCTCAGCGGGGGGTCCAAGAGACCCAGTACTTC; cdr3_aa: CASSVAQRGVQETQYF
cdr3_length: 14; v_call: TRBV5-6; j_call: TRBJ2-7; d_call: TRBD2; clone_size: -; cdr3_nt: TGTGCCAGCAGCTCGCAAACTTCCGGGACTAGAGTTAGTTTC; cdr3_aa: CASSSQTSGTRVSF
cdr3_length: 13; v_call: TRBV30; j_call: TRBJ1-1; d_call: -; clone_size: once; cdr3_nt: TGTGCCTGGTCCCAGGGGAAGAACACTGAAGCTTTCTTT; cdr3_aa: CAWSQGKNTEAFF
cdr3_length: 16; v_call: TRBV6-1; j_call: TRBJ2-7; d_call: -; clone_size: -; cdr3_nt: TGTGCCAGCAGCGAAGGGGTGCAGGTTGGCTCCTACGAGCAGTACTTC; cdr3_aa: CASSEGVQVGSYEQYF
cdr3_length: 17; v_call: TRBV5-4; j_call: TRBJ2-3; d_call: -; clone_size: -; cdr3_nt: TGTGCCAGCAGCTTGTATCAGGGGGGTTTTGGCACAGATACGCAGTATTTT; cdr3_aa: CASSLYQGGFGTDTQYF
cdr3_length: 18; v_call: TRBV5-1; j_call: TRBJ1-2; d_call: TRBD1; clone_size: once; cdr3_nt: TGCGCCAGCAGCAAGGGACAGGTCCTACTAGCATCGAACTATGGCTACACCTTC; cdr3_aa: CASSKGQVLLASNYGYTF
cdr3_length: 16; v_call: TRBV30; j_call: TRBJ1-3; d_call: TRBD1; clone_size: -; cdr3_nt: TGTGCCTGGAGTGCAACGGGACAGTGGGGTAGGAACACCATATATTTT; cdr3_aa: CAWSATGQWGRNTIYF
cdr3_length: 15; v_call: TRBV2; j_call: TRBJ2-3; d_call: TRBD2; clone_size: -; cdr3_nt: TGTGCCAGCAGTGAACTGGCTAGCGGGACAGATACGCAGTATTTT; cdr3_aa: CASSELASGTDTQYF
cdr3_length: 15; v_call: TRBV28; j_call: TRBJ2-7; d_call: TRBD1; clone_size: once; cdr3_nt: TGTGCCAGCAGTTTTCCGGGACAGGGGGCAGTGGAGCAGTACTTC; cdr3_aa: CASSFPGQGAVEQYF
cdr3_length: 14; v_call: TRBV10-3; j_call: TRBJ1-1; d_call: TRBD1; clone_size: -; cdr3_nt: TGTGCCGTAAGGGACAGGGATGTATATACGTCGGCTTTCTTT; cdr3_aa: CAVRDRDVYTSAFF
cdr3_length: 12; v_call: TRBV29-1; j_call: TRBJ2-5; d_call: -; clone_size: -; cdr3_nt: TGCAGCGTTGAAACAGGCCAAGAGACCCAGTACTTC; cdr3_aa: CSVETGQETQYF
cdr3_length: 16; v_call: TRBV25-1; j_call: TRBJ2-7; d_call: -; clone_size: -; cdr3_nt: TGTGCCAGCAGTCCGGTCGCGGGGCACGGATCCTACGAGCAGTACTTC; cdr3_aa: CASSPVAGHGSYEQYF
cdr3_length: 16; v_call: TRBV7-2; j_call: TRBJ2-5; d_call: TRBD2; clone_size: -; cdr3_nt: TGTGCCAGCAGCTCAAATAGCGGGAGGTACCAAGAGACCCAGTACTTC; cdr3_aa: CASSSNSGRYQETQYF
cdr3_length: 12; v_call: TRBV6-5; j_call: TRBJ1-4; d_call: -; clone_size: -; cdr3_nt: TGTGCCAGCAGTAACCTGGGACTAAAACTGTTTTTT; cdr3_aa: CASSNLGLKLFF
cdr3_length: 15; v_call: TRBV5-6; j_call: TRBJ2-1; d_call: TRBD2; clone_size: -; cdr3_nt: TGTGCCAGCAGCCCGACTAGCGGGAGCCCCAATGAGCAGTTCTTC; cdr3_aa: CASSPTSGSPNEQFF
cdr3_length: 18; v_call: TRBV4-1; j_call: TRBJ2-5; d_call: TRBD2; clone_size: -; cdr3_nt: TGCGCCAGCAGCCAAGATACCACTAGCGGGGGGACACAAGAGACCCAGTACTTC; cdr3_aa: CASSQDTTSGGTQETQYF
cdr3_length: 13; v_call: TRBV5-8; j_call: TRBJ1-2; d_call: -; clone_size: -; cdr3_nt: TGTGCCAGCAGCTTGGTGGGAATGTATGGCTACACCTTC; cdr3_aa: CASSLVGMYGYTF
cdr3_length: 16; v_call: TRBV6-4; j_call: TRBJ2-2; d_call: TRBD2; clone_size: -; cdr3_nt: TGTGCCAGCAGTGACTCGAACCGGGGGGGCACCGGGGAGCTGTTTTTT; cdr3_aa: CASSDSNRGGTGELFF
cdr3_length: 18; v_call: TRBV30; j_call: TRBJ2-7; d_call: -; clone_size: -; cdr3_nt: TGTGCCTGGAGTCCACCGCCCGTCGGAGGGTGGACAGGCTACGGGCAGTACTTC; cdr3_aa: CAWSPPPVGGWTGYGQYF
cdr3_length: 16; v_call: TRBV7-9; j_call: TRBJ2-5; d_call: TRBD2; clone_size: once; cdr3_nt: TGTGCCAGCAGCCGACTGGGACTAGCGGGAGGAGAGACCCAGTACTTC; cdr3_aa: CASSRLGLAGGETQYF
cdr3_length: 14; v_call: TRBV19; j_call: TRBJ1-1; d_call: -; clone_size: -; cdr3_nt: TGTGCCAGTAGTGTCCAGGGATACGGGACTGAAGCTTTCTTT; cdr3_aa: CASSVQGYGTEAFF
cdr3_length: 16; v_call: TRBV5-4; j_call: TRBJ2-1; d_call: -; clone_size: once; cdr3_nt: TGTGCCAGCAGCCCTCGTAGGTCCCAGGCCTACAATGAGCAGTTCTTC; cdr3_aa: CASSPRRSQAYNEQFF
cdr3_length: 15; v_call: TRBV4-1; j_call: TRBJ2-1; d_call: TRBD2; clone_size: -; cdr3_nt: TGCGCCAGCAGCCTTACTAGCGGGGGATACAATGAGCAGTTCTTC; cdr3_aa: CASSLTSGGYNEQFF
cdr3_length: 13; v_call: TRBV19; j_call: TRBJ2-1; d_call: -; clone_size: -; cdr3_nt: TGTGCCAGTAGTACCGAGCTTTGGAATGAGCAGTTCTTC; cdr3_aa: CASSTELWNEQFF
cdr3_length: 15; v_call: TRBV10-3; j_call: TRBJ2-3; d_call: -; clone_size: once; cdr3_nt: TGTGCCATCAGTGAAAAGGGGTCCCCCACAGATACGCAGTATTTT; cdr3_aa: CAISEKGSPTDTQYF
cdr3_length: 13; v_call: TRBV5-8; j_call: TRBJ2-7; d_call: -; clone_size: -; cdr3_nt: TGTGCCAGCAGCCCCCTGGATCCAGGGGAGCAGTACTTC; cdr3_aa: CASSPLDPGEQYF
cdr3_length: 14; v_call: TRBV19; j_call: TRBJ1-6; d_call: -; clone_size: -; cdr3_nt: TGTGCCAGTAGTATCGAGGGTGATAATTCACCCCTCCACTTT; cdr3_aa: CASSIEGDNSPLHF
cdr3_length: 13; v_call: TRBV2; j_call: TRBJ1-3; d_call: -; clone_size: few; cdr3_nt: TGTGCCAGCAGTGGGGACGGAGGAAACACCATATATTTT; cdr3_aa: CASSGDGGNTIYF
cdr3_length: 12; v_call: TRBV5-1; j_call: TRBJ2-7; d_call: -; clone_size: -; cdr3_nt: TGCGCCAGCAGCCAGGGACAAAGCGAGCAGTACTTC; cdr3_aa: CASSQGQSEQYF
cdr3_length: 15; v_call: TRBV19; j_call: TRBJ2-2; d_call: TRBD2; clone_size: -; cdr3_nt: TGTGCCAGTAGTATCGCGGGAGGGTTAACCGGGGAGCTGTTTTTT; cdr3_aa: CASSIAGGLTGELFF
cdr3_length: 15; v_call: TRBV10-3; j_call: TRBJ2-1; d_call: TRBD2; clone_size: -; cdr3_nt: TGTGCCATCAGTGAGCCTAGCGGGAGTAGAAATGAGCAGTTCTTC; cdr3_aa: CAISEPSGSRNEQFF
cdr3_length: 15; v_call: TRBV5-1; j_call: TRBJ1-1; d_call: -; clone_size: -; cdr3_nt: TGCGCCAGCAGCCCTCAACAGGACCTGAACACTGAAGCTTTCTTT; cdr3_aa: CASSPQQDLNTEAFF
cdr3_length: 14; v_call: TRBV7-6; j_call: TRBJ1-2; d_call: TRBD1; clone_size: -; cdr3_nt: TGTGCCAGCAGCTCCCTGGACAGGGGCTATGGCTACACCTTC; cdr3_aa: CASSSLDRGYGYTF
cdr3_length: 16; v_call: TRBV9; j_call: TRBJ2-3; d_call: TRBD2; clone_size: -; cdr3_nt: TGTGCCAGCAGCGTAGAGGCGGGAGGGAGCTGGGATACGCAGTATTTT; cdr3_aa: CASSVEAGGSWDTQYF
cdr3_length: 16; v_call: TRBV4-1; j_call: TRBJ2-2; d_call: TRBD2; clone_size: -; cdr3_nt: TGCGCCAGCAGCCAAGAGACTAGCGGGATCTCCGGGGAGCTGTTTTTT; cdr3_aa: CASSQETSGISGELFF